The rows below give T cell receptor beta chains drawn from one sample of a study of cytomegalovirus exposure and HLA in healthy donors. Method: immunoSEQ multiplex PCR; TCRdb's copy keeps in-frame clones and lacks some. With 55,000 to 75,000 clones in the sample, the ten largest clones hold less than 4%. The sequenced sample was PBMCs. All receptors come from a male donor in good health and CMV-seronegative. Both conserved end residues are part of each CDR3. A D gene is named only where the DNA matches it firmly.

D gene	V gene	CDR3 protein
TRBD1	TRBV2	CASSEQGQVDEQYF
.	TRBV28	CASRNPGLGAFF
.	TRBV11-2	CASSSQGGQSSYEQYF
TRBD1	TRBV4-2	CASSQNRGNTEAFF
TRBD2	TRBV27	CASSQGTSGSNEQFF
.	TRBV9	CASSDNVQGYGYTF
TRBD2	TRBV5-1	CASSFISGKQGTQYF
TRBD2	TRBV30	CAWSVASGEQYF
.	TRBV4-2	CASSEALGQTYQETQYF
.	TRBV7-2	CASSTRTGGIHEQYF
.	TRBV2	CAASGGPRSYNEQFF
TRBD2	TRBV5-1	CASSSGTSGGNTDTQYF
TRBD1	TRBV28	CASSPRTGINEKLFF
.	TRBV4-2	CASSQESPGHSGNTIYF
TRBD2	TRBV5-1	CASSVFSGTAYEQYF
TRBD2	TRBV27	CASTPERGPVDEQFF
.	TRBV6-6	CASSYDNMNTEAFF
TRBD2	TRBV27	CASRLAGGLYEQYF
TRBD1	TRBV18	CASSPPGQSTEDFF
.	TRBV7-2	CASSQGQLRNQPQHF
.	TRBV18	CASSPAGGEGAFF
TRBD1	TRBV2	CASSEAETGIGELFF
TRBD1	TRBV11-2	CASSLSPGQGALETQYF
TRBD2	TRBV11-2	CASSLGRGRRTSGEFEQFF
.	TRBV2	CASRTGTSYEQYF
.	TRBV19	CASSSGLVNTGELFF
TRBD1	TRBV19	CASSPGGIGYTF
TRBD1	TRBV5-1	CASSQTGNSSPLHF
.	TRBV2	CASRSVTGFRYGYTF
.	TRBV19	CASSPGPNTGELFF
TRBD2	TRBV4-3	CASSPGGLAGIAGELFF
TRBD1	TRBV29-1	CSWTGGPEDFF
TRBD1	TRBV4-1	CASSLETGSDTQYF
.	TRBV2	CASSGGGAAEAFF
TRBD2	TRBV28	CAGKTSGTHEQYF
.	TRBV9	CASSAADSYGYTF
TRBD1	TRBV2	CASKGQGDGYTF
.	TRBV18	CASSQQGRSNTEAFF
.	TRBV19	CASRGDGSSDNEQFF
.	TRBV14	CASSQERPGLSNTEAFF
.	TRBV30	CAWSVSGAERLFF
.	TRBV6-1	CASSEGVGTGYGYTF
.	TRBV7-2	CASTQDFSEARGYTF
TRBD2	TRBV29-1	CSVPSGSRTGELFF
TRBD1	TRBV7-7	CASSPLEGQGTEAFF
TRBD1	TRBV4-1	CASSQDSGTGGILEQFF
.	TRBV6-6	CASSYSGDGGETQYF
TRBD2	TRBV7-2	CASSSTSGRSYEQYF
.	TRBV6-6	CASSYVSGASNQPQHF
TRBD1	TRBV7-8	CASSLRDRINYGYTF
.	TRBV10-1	CASSLIHRGNYNEQFF
.	TRBV7-9	CASSPTPGKSEQYF
TRBD1	TRBV18	CASAPRTGGMNTEAFF
.	TRBV4-1	CASSQDRGRETQYF
.	TRBV7-2	CASSPRSRTSAQETQYF
.	TRBV30	CAWSYSSWRAQHF
.	TRBV28	CASSPSDQPQHF
TRBD2	TRBV29-1	CSVVGLAGRGDTQYF
.	TRBV10-3	CAIRSAGVDTEAFF